This TCR beta chain was recovered during a study of STAT5B mutations in CD4+ large granular lymphocyte leukemia. Trimming removed 8 bases at V and 1 base at J, with 15 bases between. CDR1 is LNHDA, CDR2 SQIVND, per germline (reference sequence). This CDR3 contains 15 residues. Some clones are missing from TCRdb's copy, which holds only in-frame ones; the method was immunoSEQ multiplex PCR. The sample lists about 38,000 clones, around 75% occurring once. The sample taken for sequencing was CD4+ T cells from blood buffy coats. The V gene is TRBV19, the J gene TRBJ2-1, with a weak D call TRBD2 (5 bases). This receptor was identified in a human donor in good health. The CDR3, as DNA: TGTGCCAGTTCAACCGGGGAAGGGTCCTACAATGAGCAGTTCTTC. As protein: CASSTGEGSYNEQFF. Using reference TRBV19 and TRBJ2-1 for the parts outside the CDR3, the full variable domain is DGGITQSPKYLFRKEGQNVTLSCEQNLNHDAMYWYRQDPGQGLRLIYYSQIVNDFQKGDIAEGYSVSREKKESFPLTVTSAQKNPTAFYLCASSTGEGSYNEQFFGPGTRLTVL.